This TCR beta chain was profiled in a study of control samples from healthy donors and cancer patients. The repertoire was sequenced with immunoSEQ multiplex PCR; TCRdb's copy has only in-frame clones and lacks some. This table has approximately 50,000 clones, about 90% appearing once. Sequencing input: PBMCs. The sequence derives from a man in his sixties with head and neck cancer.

The CDR3 is CASSPRTANEKLFF. CDR3 nucleotides: TGTGCCAGCTCACCAAGGACAGCAAATGAAAAACTGTTTTTT. The V and J genes are TRBV18 and TRBJ1-4, with D possibly matching TRBD1 (6 bases). CDR3 length: 14 amino acids. The germline gives CDR1 KGHSH, CDR2 LQKENI. Trimming stripped 2 bases from V and 5 bases from J, with 9 bases between.